This T cell receptor beta chain originates from a study of monozygotic twins with inflammatory bowel disease. CDR3 length equals 13 residues. Per germline, CDR1 ENHRY and CDR2 SYGVKD. To note about this clonotype: Its specificity is unknown.

Whole-study results and caveats: IBD patients, compared with healthy twins, shared fewer clonotypes with others (especially with disease activity).

A template switching step added UMIs, each with a 6-nucleotide sample barcode. TCRdb re-called the 5' RACE reads, yielding one record per CDR3 amino acid sequence without DNA. The sample has 150,000 to 200,000 distinct CDR3 sequences. This receptor was identified in a human donor with ulcerative colitis or Crohn's disease, or a healthy co-twin of an affected twin (not recorded which). The sequenced material came from blood. The chain carries TRBV10-3 and TRBJ2-3; TCRdb's D gene call, TRBD2, goes unchecked for lack of DNA. CDR3 residues: CAIRGGGADTQYF.